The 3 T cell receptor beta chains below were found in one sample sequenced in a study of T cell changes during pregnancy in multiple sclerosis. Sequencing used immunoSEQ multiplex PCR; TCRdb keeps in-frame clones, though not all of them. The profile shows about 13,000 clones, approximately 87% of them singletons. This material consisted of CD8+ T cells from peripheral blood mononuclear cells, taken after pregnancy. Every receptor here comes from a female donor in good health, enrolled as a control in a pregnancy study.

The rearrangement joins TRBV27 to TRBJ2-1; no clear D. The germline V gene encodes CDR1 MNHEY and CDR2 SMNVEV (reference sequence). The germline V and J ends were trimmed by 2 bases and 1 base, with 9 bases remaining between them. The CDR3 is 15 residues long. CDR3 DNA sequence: TGTGCCAGCAGTTTAACTGTAGAATCCTACAATGAGCAGTTCTTC. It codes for CASSLTVESYNEQFF.

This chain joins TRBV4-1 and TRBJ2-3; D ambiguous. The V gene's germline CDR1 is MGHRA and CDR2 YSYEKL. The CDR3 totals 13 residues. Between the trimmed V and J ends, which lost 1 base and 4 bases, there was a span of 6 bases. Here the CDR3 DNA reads TGCGCCAGCAGCCAAGCTAGGTCAGATACGCAGTATTTT. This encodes CASSQARSDTQYF.

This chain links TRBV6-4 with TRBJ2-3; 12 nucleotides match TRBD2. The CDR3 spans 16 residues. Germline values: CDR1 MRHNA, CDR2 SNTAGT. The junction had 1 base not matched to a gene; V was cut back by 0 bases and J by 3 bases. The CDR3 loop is CASSDSGTSGTDTQYF. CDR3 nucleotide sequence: TGTGCCAGCAGTGACTCGGGGACTAGCGGGACAGATACGCAGTATTTT.